The 4 T cell receptor beta chains reported below all come from one sample, sequenced in a study of identical twins. TCRdb independently ran MiXCR on the 5' RACE reads; one entry per CDR3 protein. The data contain roughly 350,000 distinct CDR3 sequences, 9% to 10% of them singletons. Sequencing was carried out using naive T cells sorted from blood. Receptors were obtained from a woman in her 50s in good health.

This chain links TRBV5-6 with TRBJ2-6, with D possibly TRBD2 on 6 matching bases. Germline CDR1 reads SGHDT; CDR2 reads YYEEEE. CDR3 length equals 18 residues. Trimming cost V 0 bases and J 0 bases, with 13 bases left between them. The CDR3 here is CASSLGRESDSGANVLTF. The CDR3 DNA reads as TGTGCCAGCAGCTTGGGTCGGGAGTCAGACTCTGGGGCCAACGTCCTGACTTTC.

This clonotype was counted once. The rearrangement uses TRBV30 and TRBJ2-7, with D maybe TRBD1 (6 bases). The V gene lost 3 bases and the J gene lost 4 bases, with 19 bases spanning the gap. CDR1 and CDR2 from the germline V gene are GTSNPN and SVGIG (reference sequence). The CDR3 runs to 15 residues. The CDR3: CAWSAKQGRGYEQYF. CDR3 DNA: TGTGCCTGGAGCGCGAAACAGGGTCGGGGTTACGAGCAGTACTTC.

This clonotype has at least ten counts. This sequence joins TRBV29-1 and TRBJ2-1; D is unclear. Germline CDR1 reads SQVTM; CDR2 reads ANQGSEA. V was trimmed by 1 base and J by 10 bases, leaving 14 bases between them. The CDR3 covers 13 residues. CDR3 bases: TGCAGCGTTGAAGCCCCGGGCACTCAGGAGCAGTTCTTC. Residues: CSVEAPGTQEQFF.

In its sample, this clonotype was seen a few times. V usage is TRBV11-3 and J usage is TRBJ2-5; tentatively, D is TRBD1 or TRBD2 (5 bases each). V lost 5 bases and J lost 4, with 11 bases in between. Per the germline V gene, CDR1 is SGHNT and CDR2 is YENEEA. The CDR3 length is 13 residues. CDR3 DNA: TGTGCCAGCAGCCCGAGGGGTACAGAGACCCAGTACTTC. Protein: CASSPRGTETQYF. The variable domain in full, completed from reference TRBV11-3 and TRBJ2-5, reads EAGVVQSPRYKIIEKKQPVAFWCNPISGHNTLYWYLQNLGQGPELLIRYENEEAVDDSQLPKDRFSAERLKGVDSTLKIQPAELGDSAVYLCASSPRGTETQYFGPGTRLLVL.